A selection of T cell receptor beta chains follows, all from one sample in a study of CD8+ T cells in alopecia areata. Assay used: immunoSEQ multiplex PCR; TCRdb lists only in-frame clones, some missing. The table records fewer than 250,000 clones, roughly two fifths of them present only once. The sample here was CD4+ T cells sorted from blood, taken around week 34, from a patient treated with tofacitinib. The receptor source for this set is a human donor with alopecia areata. Both conserved end residues are part of each CDR3. Fields, in order: CDR3 length, D gene, V gene, clone size, J gene, CDR3 protein, CDR3 DNA. D genes are given only for firm matches. The size entry is marked missing in some rows and otherwise reads once, few, many or a size class.

>15|NA|TRBV11-2|NA|TRBJ2-3
CASSLVMGQMDTQYF
TGTGCCAGCAGCTTAGTAATGGGCCAGATGGATACGCAGTATTTT
>16|NA|TRBV18|NA|TRBJ1-6
CASSPRQGVGDSPLHF
TGTGCCAGCTCACCACGTCAAGGGGTCGGAGATTCACCCCTCCACTTT
>14|TRBD1|TRBV10-2|NA|TRBJ2-3
CASSVRQGEDTQYF
TGCGCCAGCAGTGTTAGACAGGGCGAAGATACGCAGTATTTT
>16|TRBD1|TRBV11-2|NA|TRBJ1-1
CASREVAGGARTEAFF
TGTGCCAGCAGGGAGGTGGCAGGGGGCGCAAGGACTGAAGCTTTCTTT
>15|NA|TRBV4-1|few|TRBJ1-2
CASSQVGQGGYGYTF
TGCGCCAGCAGCCAGGTTGGTCAGGGCGGCTATGGCTACACCTTC
>14|NA|TRBV2|NA|TRBJ2-2
CASFEGQDTGELFF
TGTGCCAGCTTTGAGGGACAAGACACCGGGGAGCTGTTTTTT
>14|TRBD1|TRBV27|once|TRBJ1-2
CASSNYQGAHGYTF
TGTGCCAGCAGTAACTACCAGGGGGCGCATGGCTACACCTTC
>13|NA|TRBV7-9|few|TRBJ2-7
CAGTRGRGYEQYF
TGTGCCGGCACCAGGGGCAGGGGCTACGAGCAGTACTTC
>14|TRBD1|TRBV5-1|NA|TRBJ1-2
CASSGDRGLYGYTF
TGCGCCAGCAGCGGTGACAGGGGCCTCTATGGCTACACCTTC
>13|NA|TRBV15|few|TRBJ2-1
CATSSRAGHEQFF
TGTGCCACCAGCAGCAGGGCTGGGCATGAGCAGTTCTTC
>14|NA|TRBV6-1|NA|TRBJ1-2
CASSELAGRYGYTF
TGTGCCAGCAGTGAATTGGCAGGGAGGTATGGCTACACCTTC
>15|NA|TRBV5-5|NA|TRBJ2-3
CASSLVSGETDTQYF
TGTGCCAGCAGCTTGGTCTCGGGAGAGACAGATACGCAGTATTTT
>13|NA|TRBV6-5|NA|TRBJ1-1
CATRGGGDTEAFF
TGTGCGACTCGAGGGGGGGGCGACACTGAAGCTTTCTTT
>14|NA|TRBV6-1|few|TRBJ1-5
CASSESGFGQPQHF
TGTGCCAGCAGTGAATCAGGGTTTGGCCAGCCCCAGCATTTT
>12|NA|TRBV6-5|NA|TRBJ1-2
CASSYGYYGYTF
TGTGCCAGCAGTTACGGTTACTATGGCTACACCTTC
>15|TRBD1|TRBV6-5|NA|TRBJ2-2
CASNRGASNTGELFF
TGTGCCAGCAACAGGGGGGCGTCGAACACCGGGGAGCTGTTTTTT
>16|TRBD1|TRBV7-9|NA|TRBJ2-3
CASSQGQGGTTDTQYF
TGTGCCAGCAGCCAAGGACAGGGGGGGACCACAGATACGCAGTATTTT
>14|TRBD1|TRBV29-1|NA|TRBJ1-1
CSVDRGTANTEAFF
TGCAGCGTCGACAGGGGCACCGCGAACACTGAAGCTTTCTTT
>15|NA|TRBV18|few|TRBJ2-3
CASSIGRRGADTQYF
TGTGCCAGCTCGATCGGTCGTAGGGGTGCAGATACGCAGTATTTT
>11|NA|TRBV6-5|NA|TRBJ1-2
CASSDRNGYTF
TGTGCCAGCAGTGACCGTAATGGCTACACCTTC
>15|NA|TRBV6-1|few|TRBJ2-7
CASSEDSSSSYEQYF
TGTGCCAGCAGTGAAGACAGTTCGAGCTCCTACGAGCAGTACTTC
>13|TRBD1|TRBV29-1|few|TRBJ2-7
CSVLARGQHEQYF
TGCAGCGTCCTTGCCCGGGGACAGCACGAGCAGTACTTC
>15|TRBD2|TRBV6-1|few|TRBJ2-1
CASRQLAGGRNEQFF
TGTGCCAGCAGGCAACTAGCGGGAGGGCGGAATGAGCAGTTCTTC
>14|TRBD2|TRBV6-1|few|TRBJ2-1
CATLAGVRAGEQFF
TGTGCCACCTTAGCGGGAGTACGGGCTGGGGAGCAGTTCTTC
>14|NA|TRBV5-1|NA|TRBJ2-3
CASSSTGSTDTQYF
TGCGCCAGCAGCTCCACAGGGAGCACAGATACGCAGTATTTT
>15|NA|TRBV5-1|NA|TRBJ2-6
CASRYQASGANVLTF
TGCGCCAGCAGATACCAGGCCTCTGGGGCCAACGTCCTGACTTTC
>13|TRBD1|TRBV29-1|NA|TRBJ1-4
CSVEVLTGGKLFF
TGCAGCGTTGAGGTTCTGACAGGGGGAAAACTGTTTTTT
>17|TRBD2|TRBV5-6|many|TRBJ2-3
CASSLPSGGVYTDTQYF
TGTGCCAGCAGCCTCCCGAGCGGGGGGGTCTACACAGATACGCAGTATTTT
>20|TRBD2|TRBV11-2|NA|TRBJ2-1
CASSLDLAIGTSGGANEQFF
TGTGCCAGCAGCTTAGATTTGGCGATCGGGACTAGCGGGGGGGCCAATGAGCAGTTCTTC
>13|TRBD1|TRBV25-1|once|TRBJ2-3
CATRGSATDTQYF
TGTGCCACCAGGGGGTCCGCGACAGATACGCAGTATTTT
>16|NA|TRBV5-1|NA|TRBJ2-6
CASSLGGGTGANVLTF
TGCGCCAGCAGCTTGGGAGGGGGAACCGGGGCCAACGTCCTGACTTTC
>14|TRBD2|TRBV27|once|TRBJ2-7
CASSSGGWVYEQYF
TGTGCCAGCAGCTCCGGGGGGTGGGTATACGAGCAGTACTTC
>16|NA|TRBV5-1|NA|TRBJ1-6
CASSPAAVSGASPLHF
TGCGCCAGCAGCCCTGCGGCGGTGTCAGGGGCCTCACCCCTCCACTTT
>12|NA|TRBV7-2|NA|TRBJ1-2
CASSDRDAGYTF
TGTGCCAGCTCCGACCGGGACGCGGGCTACACCTTC
>15|NA|TRBV5-8|few|TRBJ2-1
CASRLRGRSYNEQFF
TGTGCCAGCAGGTTGAGGGGTCGGTCCTACAATGAGCAGTTCTTC
>14|NA|TRBV30|NA|TRBJ1-1
CAFGTAVGNTEAFF
TGTGCATTCGGGACCGCGGTGGGGAACACTGAAGCTTTCTTT
>14|TRBD1|TRBV19|few|TRBJ1-2
CASSSGQGKGGYTF
TGTGCCAGTAGTTCAGGACAGGGCAAAGGAGGCTACACCTTC
>16|TRBD1|TRBV13|NA|TRBJ1-5
CASSLGPGQGNQPQHF
TGTGCCAGCAGCTTAGGGCCAGGACAGGGCAATCAGCCCCAGCATTTT
>16|NA|TRBV23-1|few|TRBJ2-3
CASSQWVQERSDTQYF
TGCGCCAGCAGTCAATGGGTACAGGAACGGTCAGATACGCAGTATTTT
>12|NA|TRBV18|NA|TRBJ1-1
CATGSRNTEAFF
TGTGCCACGGGGAGCAGGAACACTGAAGCTTTCTTT
>12|NA|TRBV7-9|NA|TRBJ1-4
CASSPGSEKLFF
TGTGCCAGCAGCCCCGGAAGTGAAAAACTGTTTTTT
>15|NA|TRBV7-9|NA|TRBJ2-7
CASFPGQGGPYEQYF
TGTGCCAGCTTTCCGGGACAAGGAGGCCCCTACGAGCAGTACTTC
>14|NA|TRBV5-1|NA|TRBJ1-5
CASSLDTRNQPQHF
TGCGCCAGCAGCTTAGACACCCGCAATCAGCCCCAGCATTTT
>13|NA|TRBV29-1|NA|TRBJ1-1
CSVDGGANTEAFF
TGCAGCGTTGATGGAGGGGCGAACACTGAAGCTTTCTTT
>13|TRBD1|TRBV6-5|NA|TRBJ1-5
CASSDRGHQPQHF
TGTGCCAGCAGTGACAGGGGGCATCAGCCCCAGCATTTT
>11|NA|TRBV5-4|NA|TRBJ2-1
CASSLDNEQFF
TGTGCCAGCAGCTTGGACAATGAGCAGTTCTTC
>13|NA|TRBV7-9|few|TRBJ1-5
CASSLGLGQPQHF
TGTGCCAGCAGCTTAGGATTAGGGCAGCCCCAGCATTTT
>15|TRBD2|TRBV18|few|TRBJ2-7
CASHLGGRGINEQYF
TGTGCCAGCCACCTGGGCGGGAGGGGAATAAACGAGCAGTACTTC
>15|TRBD2|TRBV5-6|few|TRBJ2-1
CASSLWGPRTSEQFF
TGTGCCAGCAGCTTGTGGGGTCCTCGGACTAGCGAGCAGTTCTTC
>12|NA|TRBV6-5|NA|TRBJ2-7
CASSSITYEQYF
TGTGCCAGCAGTTCTATTACCTACGAGCAGTACTTC
>15|TRBD2|TRBV4-1|few|TRBJ2-7
CASSQIPLAGVMLHF
TGCGCCAGCAGCCAAATCCCCTTAGCGGGGGTGATGTTGCACTTC
>15|NA|TRBV7-9|NA|TRBJ1-5
CASSLGRTENQPQHF
TGTGCCAGCAGTCTAGGTCGAACAGAAAATCAGCCCCAGCATTTT
>14|NA|TRBV4-2|NA|TRBJ1-2
CASSREQAYYGYTF
TGTGCCAGCAGCCGCGAACAGGCATACTATGGCTACACCTTC
>14|NA|TRBV14|few|TRBJ2-7
CASSPYGWGGEQYF
TGTGCCAGCAGCCCATATGGTTGGGGAGGCGAGCAGTACTTC
>14|NA|TRBV9|NA|TRBJ2-1
CASSPGGNYNEQFF
TGTGCCAGCAGCCCCGGGGGAAACTACAATGAGCAGTTCTTC
>12|NA|TRBV12-5|NA|TRBJ1-2
CASGLLYGGYTF
TGTGCTAGTGGTTTGTTATATGGCGGCTACACCTTC
>14|NA|TRBV6-1|few|TRBJ1-3
CASSVQSSGNTIYF
TGTGCCAGCAGTGTGCAGAGCTCTGGAAACACCATATATTTT
>11|NA|TRBV5-6|many|TRBJ2-1
CASSYVDEQFF
TGTGCCAGCAGCTACGTAGATGAGCAGTTCTTC
>15|NA|TRBV7-3|NA|TRBJ2-2
CASSLNQGKIGELFF
TGTGCCAGCAGCTTAAATCAGGGAAAGATCGGGGAGCTGTTTTTT
>14|NA|TRBV11-2|NA|TRBJ2-3
CASRGTGYTDTQYF
TGTGCCAGCAGGGGCACGGGGTACACAGATACGCAGTATTTT